This T cell receptor (beta chain) was sequenced for a study of vaccination effects on CD4 cells after COVID-19. Turning to the study itself: Each participant received a vaccine that was either BNT162b2 or mRNA-1273, given as two doses.

As concerns this clone: Its antigen is not known.

Findings and caveats of the study: Pronounced clonal contraction occurred in clones induced by infection and by vaccine late after vaccination. Early timepoints after infection were absent, and convalescent patients were few in the study.

Generated by immunoSEQ multiplex PCR, the TCRdb table keeps only in-frame clones and is missing some. The table has more than 20,000 clones, about 72% seen once. Sequencing was preceded by expansion of antigen-specific CD4+ T cells with viral peptide pools in the ViraFEST assay. Scientists isolated CD4+ T cells after a roughly ten-day culture period ended. Among the vaccine recipients, none had a prior SARS-CoV-2 infection, and nucleocapsid antibodies were negative. IL-2 at 9 to 10 IU/ml and peptides at 10 ug/ml were added to cultured PBMC, a few million per well. This CDR3 spans 14 amino acids. Germline assignment: CDR1 SEHNR and CDR2 FQNEAQ (reference sequence). Trimming took off 0 bases at V and 0 bases at J, with 3 bases between the two ends.

This chain links TRBV7-9 with TRBJ1-5; D ambiguous. Sequenced here: CD4+ T cells from PBMCs cultured with HCoV-OC43 spike peptides, sampled before COVID-19 vaccination. The subset here: HCoV-OC43 spike overlapping peptide pool stimulation. The sequence derives from a human donor who received a COVID-19 vaccine. DNA for the CDR3: TGTGCCAGCAGCTTAGCATATAGCAATCAGCCCCAGCATTTT. This encodes CASSLAYSNQPQHF.